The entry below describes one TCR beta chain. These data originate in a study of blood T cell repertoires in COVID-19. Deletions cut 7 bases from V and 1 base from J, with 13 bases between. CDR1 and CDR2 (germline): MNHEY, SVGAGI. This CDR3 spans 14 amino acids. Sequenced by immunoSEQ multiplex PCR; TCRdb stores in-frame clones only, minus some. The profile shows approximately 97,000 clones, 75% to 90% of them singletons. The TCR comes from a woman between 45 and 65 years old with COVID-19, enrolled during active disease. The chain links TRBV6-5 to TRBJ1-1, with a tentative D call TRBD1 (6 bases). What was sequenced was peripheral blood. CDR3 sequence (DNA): TGTGCCAGCACCACAGGGACGCAGAACACTGAAGCTTTCTTT. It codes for CASTTGTQNTEAFF.